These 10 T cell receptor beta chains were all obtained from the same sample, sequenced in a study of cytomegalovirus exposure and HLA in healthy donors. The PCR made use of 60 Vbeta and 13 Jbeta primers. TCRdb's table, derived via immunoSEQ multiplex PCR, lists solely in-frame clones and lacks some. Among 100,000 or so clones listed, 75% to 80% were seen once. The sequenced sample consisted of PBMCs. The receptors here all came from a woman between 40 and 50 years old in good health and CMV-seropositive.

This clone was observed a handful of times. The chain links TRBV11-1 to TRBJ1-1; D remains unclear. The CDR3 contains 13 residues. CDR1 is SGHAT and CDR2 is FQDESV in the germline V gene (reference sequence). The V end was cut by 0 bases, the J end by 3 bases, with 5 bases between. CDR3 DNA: TGTGCCAGCAGCTTAGCGGCAGACACTGAAGCTTTCTTT. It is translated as CASSLAADTEAFF.

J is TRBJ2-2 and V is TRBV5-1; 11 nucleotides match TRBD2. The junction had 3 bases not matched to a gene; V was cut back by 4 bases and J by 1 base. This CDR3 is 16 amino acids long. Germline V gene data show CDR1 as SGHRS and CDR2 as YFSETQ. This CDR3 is CASSIGLAGNTGELFF. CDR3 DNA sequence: TGCGCCAGCAGCATCGGACTAGCGGGGAACACCGGGGAGCTGTTTTTT.

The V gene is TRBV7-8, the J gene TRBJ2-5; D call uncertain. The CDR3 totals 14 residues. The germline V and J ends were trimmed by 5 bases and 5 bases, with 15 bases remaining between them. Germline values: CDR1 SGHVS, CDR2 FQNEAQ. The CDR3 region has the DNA TGTGCCAGCAGCGCCTTAGTTATCAGGGAGACCCAGTACTTC. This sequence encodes CASSALVIRETQYF.

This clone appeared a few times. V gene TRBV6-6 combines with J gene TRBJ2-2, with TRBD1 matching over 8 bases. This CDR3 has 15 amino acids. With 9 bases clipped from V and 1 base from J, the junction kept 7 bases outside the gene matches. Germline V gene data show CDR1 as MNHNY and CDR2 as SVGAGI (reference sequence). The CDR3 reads CASDDRGGNTGELFF. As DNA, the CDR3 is TGTGCCAGTGACGACAGGGGAGGGAACACCGGGGAGCTGTTTTTT.

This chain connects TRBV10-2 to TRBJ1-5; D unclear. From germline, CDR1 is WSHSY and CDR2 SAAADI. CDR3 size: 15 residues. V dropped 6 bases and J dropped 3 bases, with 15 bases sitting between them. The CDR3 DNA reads TGCGCCAGCAGCAATAGACAACCTATCAATCAGCCCCAGCATTTT. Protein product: CASSNRQPINQPQHF.

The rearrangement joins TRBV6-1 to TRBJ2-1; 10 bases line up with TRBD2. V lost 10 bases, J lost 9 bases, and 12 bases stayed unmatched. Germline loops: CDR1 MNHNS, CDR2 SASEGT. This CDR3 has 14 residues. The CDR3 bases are TGTGCCATTATTAGCGGGGGGTACTTACGTGAGCAGTTCTTC. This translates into CAIISGGYLREQFF.

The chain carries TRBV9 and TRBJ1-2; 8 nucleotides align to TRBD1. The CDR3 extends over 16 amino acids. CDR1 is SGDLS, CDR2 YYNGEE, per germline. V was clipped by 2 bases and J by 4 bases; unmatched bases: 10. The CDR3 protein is CASSVGRDRWPYGYTF. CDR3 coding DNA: TGTGCCAGCAGCGTTGGACGGGACAGGTGGCCCTATGGCTACACCTTC.

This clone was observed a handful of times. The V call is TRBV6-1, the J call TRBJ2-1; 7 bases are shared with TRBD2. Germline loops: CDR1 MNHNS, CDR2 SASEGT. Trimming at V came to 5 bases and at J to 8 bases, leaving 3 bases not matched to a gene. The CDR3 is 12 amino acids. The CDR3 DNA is TGTGCCAGCAGTCGCGCGGGGGATGAGCAGTTCTTC. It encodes CASSRAGDEQFF.

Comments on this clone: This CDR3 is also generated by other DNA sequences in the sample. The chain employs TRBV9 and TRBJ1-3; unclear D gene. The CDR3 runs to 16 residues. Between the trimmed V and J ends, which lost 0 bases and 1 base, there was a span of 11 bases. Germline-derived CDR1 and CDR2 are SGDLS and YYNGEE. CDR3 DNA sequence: TGTGCCAGCAGCGTAGCTACCGGGGAATCTGGAAACACCATATATTTT. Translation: CASSVATGESGNTIYF. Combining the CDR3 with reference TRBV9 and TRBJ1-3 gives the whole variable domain DSGVTQTPKHLITATGQRVTLRCSPRSGDLSVYWYQQSLDQGLQFLIQYYNGEERAKGNILERFSAQQFPDLHSELNLSSLELGDSALYFCASSVATGESGNTIYFGEGSWLTVV.

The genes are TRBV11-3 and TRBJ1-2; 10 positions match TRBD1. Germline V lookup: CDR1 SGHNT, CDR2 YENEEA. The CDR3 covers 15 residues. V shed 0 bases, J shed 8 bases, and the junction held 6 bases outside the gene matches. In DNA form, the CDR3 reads TGTGCCAGCAGCTTAGAAAGACAGGGGGCGCGAGGCTACACCTTC. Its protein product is CASSLERQGARGYTF.